Below, 5 T cell receptor beta chains from the same sample are listed, as sequenced in a study of blood T cell repertoires in COVID-19. Clones were read by immunoSEQ multiplex PCR, and TCRdb kept only the in-frame ones, dropping some. This repertoire shows a few hundred thousand clones, 70% to 90% found once; its top ten account for about 3%. Sequencing was done on a sample of peripheral blood. These receptors were collected from a woman in her 30s with COVID-19, enrolled during active disease.

This clone was observed once. The chain carries TRBV6-5 and TRBJ2-1; D unresolved. This CDR3 comprises 15 residues. V lost 0 bases to trimming and J lost 9 bases, with 15 bases between them. Germline-derived CDR1 and CDR2 are MNHEY and SVGAGI. In nucleotides, the CDR3 is TGTGCCAGCAGTTACTCTGCCCTAACCGGCGGTGAGCAGTTCTTC. The encoded protein is CASSYSALTGGEQFF.

The rearrangement links TRBV29-1 to TRBJ2-3; D perhaps matches TRBD1 (6 bases). V was clipped by 3 bases and J by 0 bases, with 7 bases between them. The CDR3 spans 13 residues. Germline CDR1 is SQVTM and CDR2 is ANQGSEA. CDR3 sequence reads: CSVDTGSTDTQYF. The CDR3 DNA is TGCAGCGTTGATACAGGGAGCACAGATACGCAGTATTTT.

The rearrangement joins TRBV14 to TRBJ2-7; 7 positions agree with TRBD1. This CDR3 is 15 amino acids long. Germline values: CDR1 SGHDN, CDR2 FVKESK. V gave up 4 bases and J gave up 1 base; unmatched junction bases: 7. The DNA of the CDR3 is TGTGCCAGCAGCCGGAGACAGGGAACTTCCTACGAGCAGTACTTC. Translation: CASSRRQGTSYEQYF.

This clone has only one observation. The chain combines TRBV10-1 with TRBJ1-1, with a tentative D call TRBD1 (6 bases). CDR3 size: 13 residues. Trimming took 3 bases from V and 10 from J, leaving 15 bases between them. Germline V gene lookup returns CDR1 WNHNN and CDR2 SYGVQD (reference sequence). Here the CDR3 reads CASSEGPDRGAFF. The CDR3 nucleotides are TGCGCCAGCAGTGAAGGGCCGGACAGAGGAGCTTTCTTT.

The J gene is TRBJ2-7, the V gene TRBV20-1; 9 bases are shared with TRBD2. Losses at the gene ends were 3 bases for V and 4 bases for J; bases not matched to a gene: 7. Germline CDR1 is DFQATT and CDR2 is SNEGSKA (reference sequence). The CDR3 totals 14 residues. DNA of the CDR3: TGCAGTGCTAGTTTTGCGGGGGGGAGATACGAGCAGTACTTC. Translation gives CSASFAGGRYEQYF.